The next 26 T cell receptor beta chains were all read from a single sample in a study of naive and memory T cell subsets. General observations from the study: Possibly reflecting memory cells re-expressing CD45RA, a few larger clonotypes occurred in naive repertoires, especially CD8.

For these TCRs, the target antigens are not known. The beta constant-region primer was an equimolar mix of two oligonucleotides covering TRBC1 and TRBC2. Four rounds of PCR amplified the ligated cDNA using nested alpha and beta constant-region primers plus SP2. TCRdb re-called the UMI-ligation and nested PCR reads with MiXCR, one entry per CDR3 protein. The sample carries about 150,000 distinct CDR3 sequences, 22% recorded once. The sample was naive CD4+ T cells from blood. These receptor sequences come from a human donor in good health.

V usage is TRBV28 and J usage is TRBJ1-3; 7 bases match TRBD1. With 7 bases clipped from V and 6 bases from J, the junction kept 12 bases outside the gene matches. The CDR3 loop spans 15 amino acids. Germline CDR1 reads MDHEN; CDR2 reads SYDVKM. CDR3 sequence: CASNTGTAYENTIYF. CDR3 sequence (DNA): TGTGCCAGCAACACCGGGACAGCCTATGAAAACACCATATATTTT. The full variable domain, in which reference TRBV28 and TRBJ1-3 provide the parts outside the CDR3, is DVKVTQSSRYLVKRTGEKVFLECVQDMDHENMFWYRQDPGLGLRLIYFSYDVKMKEKGDIPEGYSVSREKKERFSLILESASTNQTSMYLCASNTGTAYENTIYFGEGSWLTVV.

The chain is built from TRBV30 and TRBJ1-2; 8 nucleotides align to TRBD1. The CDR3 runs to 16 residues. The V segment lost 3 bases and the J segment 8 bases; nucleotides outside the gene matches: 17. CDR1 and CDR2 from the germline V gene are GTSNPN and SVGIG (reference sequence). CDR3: CAWRGQAITPRKGYTF. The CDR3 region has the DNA TGTGCCTGGAGGGGACAGGCAATTACTCCTCGGAAGGGCTACACCTTC. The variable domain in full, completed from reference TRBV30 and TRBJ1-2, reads SQTIHQWPATLVQPVGSPLSLECTVEGTSNPNLYWYRQAAGRGLQLLFYSVGIGQISSEVPQNLSASRPQDRQFILSSKKLLLSDSGFYLCAWRGQAITPRKGYTFGSGTRLTVV.

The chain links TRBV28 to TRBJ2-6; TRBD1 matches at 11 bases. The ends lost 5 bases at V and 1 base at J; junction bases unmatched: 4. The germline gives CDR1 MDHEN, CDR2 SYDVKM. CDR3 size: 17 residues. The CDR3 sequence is CASSLGQGASGANVLTF. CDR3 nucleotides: TGTGCCAGCAGTCTAGGACAGGGGGCATCTGGGGCCAACGTCCTGACTTTC.

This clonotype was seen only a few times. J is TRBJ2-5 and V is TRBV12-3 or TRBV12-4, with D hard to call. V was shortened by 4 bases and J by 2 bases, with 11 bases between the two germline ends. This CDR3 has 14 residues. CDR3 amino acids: CASSSFSYQETQYF. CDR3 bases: TGTGCCAGCAGTTCATTTTCGTATCAAGAGACCCAGTACTTC.

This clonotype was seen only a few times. CDR3 bases: TGTGCCAGCAGCTTACAGGGGGCCTATAATTCACCCCTCCACTTT. Encoded protein: CASSLQGAYNSPLHF. V and J are TRBV7-2 and TRBJ1-6, with 7 positions matching TRBD1. The CDR3 runs 15 residues. V gave up 2 bases and J gave up 2 bases; unmatched junction bases: 0. CDR1 is SGHTA and CDR2 is FQGNSA in the germline V gene.

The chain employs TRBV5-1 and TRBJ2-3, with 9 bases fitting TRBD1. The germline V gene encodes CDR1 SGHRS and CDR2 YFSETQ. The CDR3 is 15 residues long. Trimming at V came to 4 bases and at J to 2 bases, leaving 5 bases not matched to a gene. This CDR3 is CASSPTGGLTDTQYF. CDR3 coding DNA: TGCGCCAGCAGCCCTACAGGGGGCCTCACAGATACGCAGTATTTT.

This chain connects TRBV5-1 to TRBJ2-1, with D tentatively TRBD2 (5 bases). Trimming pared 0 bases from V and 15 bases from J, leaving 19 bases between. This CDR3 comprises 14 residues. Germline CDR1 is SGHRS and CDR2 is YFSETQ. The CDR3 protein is CASSLAGGPRGWFF. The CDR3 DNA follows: TGCGCCAGCAGCTTGGCCGGAGGTCCGCGAGGCTGGTTCTTC. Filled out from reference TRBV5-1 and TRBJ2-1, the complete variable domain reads KAGVTQTPRYLIKTRGQQVTLSCSPISGHRSVSWYQQTPGQGLQFLFEYFSETQRNKGNFPGRFSGRQFSNSRSEMNVSTLELGDSALYLCASSLAGGPRGWFFGPGTRLTVL.

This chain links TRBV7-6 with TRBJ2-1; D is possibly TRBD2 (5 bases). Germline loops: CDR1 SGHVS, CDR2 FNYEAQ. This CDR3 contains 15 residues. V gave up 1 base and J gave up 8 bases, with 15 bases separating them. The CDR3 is CASSLGAGIPYEQFF. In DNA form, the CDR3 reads TGTGCCAGCAGCTTAGGTGCGGGCATTCCTTATGAGCAGTTCTTC.

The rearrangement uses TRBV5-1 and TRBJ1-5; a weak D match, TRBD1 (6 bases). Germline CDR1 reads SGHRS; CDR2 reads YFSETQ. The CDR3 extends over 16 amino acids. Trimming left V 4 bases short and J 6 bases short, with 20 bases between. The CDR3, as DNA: TGCGCCAGCAGCAGGGGCCCCCCCAGGGGAGGTCAGCCCCAGCATTTT. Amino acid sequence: CASSRGPPRGGQPQHF. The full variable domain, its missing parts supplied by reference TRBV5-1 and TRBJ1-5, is KAGVTQTPRYLIKTRGQQVTLSCSPISGHRSVSWYQQTPGQGLQFLFEYFSETQRNKGNFPGRFSGRQFSNSRSEMNVSTLELGDSALYLCASSRGPPRGGQPQHFGDGTRLSIL.

The CDR3 spells CASSPSGTASYEQYF. DNA for the CDR3: TGTGCCAGCAGTCCCTCCGGGACAGCCTCCTACGAGCAGTACTTC. J is TRBJ2-7 and V is TRBV6-5, with 7 bases matching TRBD1. Losses at the gene ends were 5 bases for V and 0 bases for J; bases not matched to a gene: 7. This CDR3 region has 15 residues. Germline CDR1 reads MNHEY; CDR2 reads SVGAGI.

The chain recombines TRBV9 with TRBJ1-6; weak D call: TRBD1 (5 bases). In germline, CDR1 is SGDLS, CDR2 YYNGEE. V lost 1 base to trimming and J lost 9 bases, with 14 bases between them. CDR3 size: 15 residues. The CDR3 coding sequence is TGTGCCAGCAGCGTAAATCAGGGTTCGGGTTCACCCCTCCACTTT. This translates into CASSVNQGSGSPLHF.

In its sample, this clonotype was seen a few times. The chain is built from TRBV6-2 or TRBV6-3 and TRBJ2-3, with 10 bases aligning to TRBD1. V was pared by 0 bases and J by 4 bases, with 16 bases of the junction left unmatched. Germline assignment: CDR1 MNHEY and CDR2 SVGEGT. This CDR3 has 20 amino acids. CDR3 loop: CASSYSISPGQGGISDTQYF. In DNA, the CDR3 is TGTGCCAGCAGTTACTCGATATCGCCTGGACAGGGGGGAATCTCAGATACGCAGTATTTT.

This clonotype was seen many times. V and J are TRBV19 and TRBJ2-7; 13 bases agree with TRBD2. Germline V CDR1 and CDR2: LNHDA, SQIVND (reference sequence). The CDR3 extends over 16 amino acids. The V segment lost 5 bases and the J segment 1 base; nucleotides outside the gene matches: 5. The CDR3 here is CASSRTSGSGSYEQYF. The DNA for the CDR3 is TGTGCCAGTAGTCGGACTAGCGGGAGTGGATCCTACGAGCAGTACTTC. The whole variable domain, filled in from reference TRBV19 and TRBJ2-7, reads DGGITQSPKYLFRKEGQNVTLSCEQNLNHDAMYWYRQDPGQGLRLIYYSQIVNDFQKGDIAEGYSVSREKKESFPLTVTSAQKNPTAFYLCASSRTSGSGSYEQYFGPGTRLTVT.

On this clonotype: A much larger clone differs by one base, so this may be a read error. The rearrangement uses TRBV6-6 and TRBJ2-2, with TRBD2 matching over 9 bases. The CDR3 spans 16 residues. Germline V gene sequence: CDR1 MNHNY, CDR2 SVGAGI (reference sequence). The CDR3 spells CASTDLAGAPTGELVF. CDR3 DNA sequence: TGTGCCAGCACCGACTTAGCGGGGGCACCCACCGGGGAGCTGGTTTTT.

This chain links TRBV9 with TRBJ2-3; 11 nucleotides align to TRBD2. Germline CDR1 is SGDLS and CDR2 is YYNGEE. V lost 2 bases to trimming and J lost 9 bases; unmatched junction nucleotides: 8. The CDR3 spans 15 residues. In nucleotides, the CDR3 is TGTGCCAGCAGCGTCACTAGCGGGAGTTCGGGAACGCAGTATTTT. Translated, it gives CASSVTSGSSGTQYF.

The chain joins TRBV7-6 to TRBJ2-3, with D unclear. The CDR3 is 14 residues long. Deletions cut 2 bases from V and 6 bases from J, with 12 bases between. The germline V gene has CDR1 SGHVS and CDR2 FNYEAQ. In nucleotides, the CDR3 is TGTGCCAGCAGCTTAAAAGTTGGGCCCGATACGCAGTATTTT. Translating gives CASSLKVGPDTQYF.

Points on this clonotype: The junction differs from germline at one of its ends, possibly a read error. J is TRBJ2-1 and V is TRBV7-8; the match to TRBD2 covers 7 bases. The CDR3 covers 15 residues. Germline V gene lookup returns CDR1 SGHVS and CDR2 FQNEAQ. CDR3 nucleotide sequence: TGTGCCAGCAGCCTAGCGGCGAGCTCCTACAATGAGCAGTTCTTC. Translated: CASSLAASSYNEQFF.

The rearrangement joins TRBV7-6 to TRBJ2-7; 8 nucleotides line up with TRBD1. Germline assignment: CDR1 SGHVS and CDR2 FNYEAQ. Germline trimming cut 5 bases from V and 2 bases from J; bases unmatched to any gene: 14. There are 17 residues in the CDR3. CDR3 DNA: TGTGCCAGCAGCCTCCCCCCAGGGACAGGCCTTACCTACGAGCAGTACTTC. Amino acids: CASSLPPGTGLTYEQYF.

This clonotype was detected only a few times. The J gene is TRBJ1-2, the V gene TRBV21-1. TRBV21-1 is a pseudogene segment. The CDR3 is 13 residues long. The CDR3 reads CASSKSLCYGYTF. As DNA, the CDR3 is TGTGCCAGCAGCAAATCCTTGTGTTACGGCTACACCTTC.

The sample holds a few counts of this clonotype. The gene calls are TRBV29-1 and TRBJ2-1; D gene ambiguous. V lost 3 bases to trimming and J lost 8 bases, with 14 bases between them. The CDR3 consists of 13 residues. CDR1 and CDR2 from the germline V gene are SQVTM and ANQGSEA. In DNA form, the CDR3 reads TGCAGCGTTGATCGGCCGGGTCTGGATGAGCAGTTCTTC. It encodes CSVDRPGLDEQFF.

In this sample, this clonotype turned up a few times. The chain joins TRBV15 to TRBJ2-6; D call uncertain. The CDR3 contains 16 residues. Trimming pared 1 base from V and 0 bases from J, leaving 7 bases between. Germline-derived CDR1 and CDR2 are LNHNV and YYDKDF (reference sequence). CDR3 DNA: TGTGCCACCAGCAGAGGTCCGAGCTCTGGGGCCAACGTCCTGACTTTC. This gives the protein CATSRGPSSGANVLTF.

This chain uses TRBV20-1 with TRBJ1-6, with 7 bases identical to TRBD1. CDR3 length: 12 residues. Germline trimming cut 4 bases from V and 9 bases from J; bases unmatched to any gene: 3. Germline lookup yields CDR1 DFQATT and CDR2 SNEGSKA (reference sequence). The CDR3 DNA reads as TGCAGTGCTACAAACAGGGGTTCACCCCTCCACTTT. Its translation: CSATNRGSPLHF.

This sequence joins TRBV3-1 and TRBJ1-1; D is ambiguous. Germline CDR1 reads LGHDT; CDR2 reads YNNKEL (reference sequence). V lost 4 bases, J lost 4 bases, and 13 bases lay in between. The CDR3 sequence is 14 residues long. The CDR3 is CASSPRTSGTEAFF. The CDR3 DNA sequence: TGTGCCAGCAGCCCCCGGACCAGTGGCACTGAAGCTTTCTTT.

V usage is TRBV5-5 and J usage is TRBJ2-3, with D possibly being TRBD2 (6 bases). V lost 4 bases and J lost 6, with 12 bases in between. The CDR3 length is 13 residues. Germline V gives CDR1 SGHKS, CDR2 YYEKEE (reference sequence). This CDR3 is CASSTGGMDTQYF. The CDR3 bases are TGTGCCAGCAGCACCGGGGGTATGGATACGCAGTATTTT.

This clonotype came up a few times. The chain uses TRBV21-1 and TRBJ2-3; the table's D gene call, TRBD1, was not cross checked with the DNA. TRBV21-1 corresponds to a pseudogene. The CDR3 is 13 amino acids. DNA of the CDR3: TGTGCCAGCAGCCCGGGGGGCACAGATACGCAGTATTTT. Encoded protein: CASSPGGTDTQYF.

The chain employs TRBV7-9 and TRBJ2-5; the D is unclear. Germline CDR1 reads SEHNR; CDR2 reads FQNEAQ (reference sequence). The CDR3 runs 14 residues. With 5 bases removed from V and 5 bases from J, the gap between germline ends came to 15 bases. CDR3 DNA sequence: TGTGCCAGCAGCCATCGACTTATATCGGAGACCCAGTACTTC. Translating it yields CASSHRLISETQYF.